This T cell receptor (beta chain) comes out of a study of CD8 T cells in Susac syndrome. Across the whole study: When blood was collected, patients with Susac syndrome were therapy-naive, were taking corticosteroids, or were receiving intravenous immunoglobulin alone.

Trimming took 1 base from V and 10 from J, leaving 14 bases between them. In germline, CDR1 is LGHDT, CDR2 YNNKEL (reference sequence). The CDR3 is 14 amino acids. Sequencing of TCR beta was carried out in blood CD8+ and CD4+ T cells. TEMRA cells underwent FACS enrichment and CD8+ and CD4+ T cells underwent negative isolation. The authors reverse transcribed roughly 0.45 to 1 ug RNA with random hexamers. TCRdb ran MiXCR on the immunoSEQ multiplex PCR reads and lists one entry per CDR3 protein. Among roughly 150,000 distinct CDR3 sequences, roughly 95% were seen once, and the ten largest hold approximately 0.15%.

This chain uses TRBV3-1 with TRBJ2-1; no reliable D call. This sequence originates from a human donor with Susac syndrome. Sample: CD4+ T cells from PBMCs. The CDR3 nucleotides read TGTGCCAGCAGCCAAGTTCAAGCGCTGAGCGAGCAGTTCTTC. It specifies CASSQVQALSEQFF.